Detailed here is one T cell receptor beta chain. Its antigen is still unknown. Sequencing was performed with immunoSEQ multiplex PCR; in TCRdb, only in-frame clones are kept and a portion is missing. This repertoire shows 20,000 to 25,000 clones, 85% found once; its top ten account for about 19%. This entry belongs to a study of lymphopenia after photon versus proton radiotherapy. Regarding the study as a whole: A bigger post-nadir fall in TCR diversity correlated inversely with survival time in deceased patients. Only patients who died were analyzed for survival; proton advantage is unproven. After lymphocyte nadir, photon-treated repertoires showed oligoclonal expansion, especially CD8+ Temra. Under photons, naive T cells and diversity fell while effector/memory populations rose.

The CDR3 spans 16 residues. V gave up 5 bases and J gave up 2 bases; unmatched junction bases: 9. Germline loops: CDR1 SGHNT, CDR2 YENEEA. The clonotype comes from a man aged 55 to 70 with pancreatic cancer. The sequences come from peripheral blood, collected from a patient treated with photon-based radiotherapy. The J gene is TRBJ2-1, the V gene TRBV11-3; 7 nucleotides agree with TRBD1. The CDR3 sequence is CASSQNRGGTYNEQFF. In DNA form, the CDR3 reads TGTGCCAGCAGCCAAAACAGGGGTGGGACCTACAATGAGCAGTTCTTC.